Listed below are T cell receptor beta chains from one sample, sequenced in a study of tumor-infiltrating lymphocytes in localized non-small cell lung cancer. The protocol was immunoSEQ multiplex PCR, while the TCRdb copy is restricted to in-frame clones and leaves out a portion. Altogether 15,000 to 20,000 clones are present, 70% to 85% being singletons, with the ten largest covering about 6.4%. Sequencing used lung tumor tissue. The receptor source for this set is a human donor with non-small cell lung cancer. The CDR3 runs from the conserved cysteine through the conserved F or W. A D gene is named only where the DNA matches it firmly. The size field is filled for only some rows; it gives once, few, many or a size class.

clone size | J gene | V gene | D gene | CDR3 protein | CDR3 DNA
once | TRBJ2-7 | TRBV27 | TRBD2 | CASSPQTSGTTDYEQYF | TGTGCCAGCAGTCCCCAGACTAGCGGGACTACAGACTACGAGCAGTACTTC
NA | TRBJ2-3 | TRBV7-2 | TRBD2 | CASSPPALAGGTQYF | TGTGCCAGCAGCCCCCCGGCACTAGCGGGAGGTACGCAGTATTTT
NA | TRBJ2-2 | TRBV5-1 | TRBD1 | CASSRTGPNTGELFF | TGCGCCAGCAGCCGGACAGGGCCCAACACCGGGGAGCTGTTTTTT
few | TRBJ2-1 | TRBV7-3 | NA | CASSLMLSNEQFF | TGTGCCAGCAGCTTAATGTTATCGAATGAGCAGTTCTTC
NA | TRBJ2-2 | TRBV4-1 | TRBD1 | CASSQSSGQVNTGELFF | TGCGCCAGCAGCCAAAGTTCGGGACAGGTGAACACCGGGGAGCTGTTTTTT
few | TRBJ1-2 | TRBV19 | NA | CASSPLGGNYGYTF | TGTGCCAGTAGTCCCCTGGGTGGCAACTATGGCTACACCTTC
NA | TRBJ2-3 | TRBV29-1 | NA | CSVEDGAGDTDTQYF | TGCAGCGTTGAAGATGGGGCAGGAGACACAGATACGCAGTATTTT
NA | TRBJ2-3 | TRBV4-3 | TRBD2 | CASSQDWGLATFTDTQYF | TGCGCCAGCAGCCAAGATTGGGGACTAGCGACCTTCACAGATACGCAGTATTTT
NA | TRBJ2-7 | TRBV7-8 | NA | CASSLENLQGYEQYF | TGTGCCAGCAGCTTAGAAAATCTACAGGGCTACGAGCAGTACTTC
once | TRBJ1-2 | TRBV27 | TRBD1 | CASSPLGQSYGYTF | TGTGCCAGCAGCCCCTTGGGACAGAGCTATGGCTACACCTTC
NA | TRBJ2-1 | TRBV30 | NA | CAWSVNRYSYNEQFF | TGTGCCTGGAGTGTAAACCGATACTCCTACAATGAGCAGTTCTTC
NA | TRBJ2-7 | TRBV30 | TRBD1 | CAWSGRTGVLDPYEQYF | TGTGCCTGGAGTGGCCGGACAGGGGTTCTTGATCCATACGAGCAGTACTTC
NA | TRBJ2-3 | TRBV27 | NA | CASRSLADRTDTQYF | TGTGCCAGCAGGTCGTTAGCGGATCGCACAGATACGCAGTATTTT
NA | TRBJ2-2 | TRBV11-1 | TRBD1 | CASSFGQGYTGELFF | TGTGCCAGCAGCTTCGGACAGGGATACACCGGGGAGCTGTTTTTT
medium-sized | TRBJ1-2 | TRBV4-1 | NA | CASSQEQGPSNYGYTF | TGCGCCAGCAGCCAAGAACAGGGCCCCTCTAACTATGGCTACACCTTC
once | TRBJ2-3 | TRBV5-6 | NA | CASSWLRGGTDTQYF | TGTGCCAGCAGCTGGTTAAGGGGCGGGACAGATACGCAGTATTTT
NA | TRBJ2-1 | TRBV5-6 | NA | CASSPEPSPTESYNEQFF | TGTGCCAGCAGCCCCGAACCGTCTCCCACGGAATCCTACAATGAGCAGTTCTTC
NA | TRBJ2-2 | TRBV27 | TRBD2 | CASSLLASGAGELFF | TGTGCCAGCAGTCTTTTGGCTAGCGGGGCCGGGGAGCTGTTTTTT
NA | TRBJ2-1 | TRBV5-1 | TRBD2 | CASSLAVAGGIDEQFF | TGCGCCAGCAGCTTGGCCGTAGCGGGAGGTATCGATGAGCAGTTCTTC
NA | TRBJ2-7 | TRBV30 | NA | CAWSTLLPTYEQYF | TGTGCCTGGAGTACCCTGCTGCCCACCTACGAGCAGTACTTC
NA | TRBJ2-7 | TRBV11-1 | TRBD2 | CASSTIGTSGRGEQYF | TGTGCCAGCAGCACTATCGGGACTAGCGGGAGAGGCGAGCAGTACTTC
NA | TRBJ2-3 | TRBV5-6 | NA | CASSLSLWDTQYF | TGTGCCAGCAGCTTGAGTTTATGGGATACGCAGTATTTT
NA | TRBJ2-5 | TRBV19 | NA | CASSRSGLFQETQYF | TGTGCCAGTAGTAGGTCTGGATTATTCCAAGAGACCCAGTACTTC
NA | TRBJ2-6 | TRBV4-2 | NA | CASSPSDAGSGANVLTF | TGTGCCAGCAGCCCCTCAGACGCGGGCTCTGGGGCCAACGTCCTGACTTTC